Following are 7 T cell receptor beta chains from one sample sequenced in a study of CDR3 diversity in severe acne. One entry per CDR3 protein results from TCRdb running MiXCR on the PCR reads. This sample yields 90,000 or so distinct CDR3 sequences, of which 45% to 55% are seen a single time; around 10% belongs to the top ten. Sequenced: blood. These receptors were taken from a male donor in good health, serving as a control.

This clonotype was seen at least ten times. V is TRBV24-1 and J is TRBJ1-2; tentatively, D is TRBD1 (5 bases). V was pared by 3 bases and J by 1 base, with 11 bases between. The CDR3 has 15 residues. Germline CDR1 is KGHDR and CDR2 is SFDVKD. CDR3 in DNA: TGTGCCACCAGTGATGCTGGGACCATTAACTATGGCTACACCTTC. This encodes CATSDAGTINYGYTF.

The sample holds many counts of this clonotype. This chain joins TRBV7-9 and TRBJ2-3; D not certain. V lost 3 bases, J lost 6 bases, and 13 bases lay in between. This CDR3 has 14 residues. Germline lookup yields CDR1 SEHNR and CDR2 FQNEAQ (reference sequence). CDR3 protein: CASSFLGPWDTQYF. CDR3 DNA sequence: TGTGCCAGCAGCTTTTTGGGCCCTTGGGATACGCAGTATTTT.

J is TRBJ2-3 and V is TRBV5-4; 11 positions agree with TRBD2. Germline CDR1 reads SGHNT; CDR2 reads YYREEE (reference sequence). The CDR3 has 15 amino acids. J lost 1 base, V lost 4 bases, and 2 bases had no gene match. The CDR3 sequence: CASSILAGGTDTQYF. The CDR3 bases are TGTGCCAGCAGCATACTAGCGGGGGGCACAGATACGCAGTATTTT. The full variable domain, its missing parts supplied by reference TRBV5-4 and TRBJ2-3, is ETGVTQSPTHLIKTRGQQVTLRCSSQSGHNTVSWYQQALGQGPQFIFQYYREEENGRGNFPPRFSGLQFPNYSSELNVNALELDDSALYLCASSILAGGTDTQYFGPGTRLTVL.

The CDR3 reads CASSPRTSGRGEQYF. CDR3 bases: TGTGCCAGCAGCCCGCGGACTAGCGGGAGGGGCGAGCAGTACTTC. V usage is TRBV25-1 and J usage is TRBJ2-7; 15 positions match TRBD2. CDR1 MGHDK and CDR2 SYGVNS come from the germline V gene. The V and J ends lost 6 bases and 6 bases, in that order; junction bases with no gene match: 6. This CDR3 region has 15 residues.

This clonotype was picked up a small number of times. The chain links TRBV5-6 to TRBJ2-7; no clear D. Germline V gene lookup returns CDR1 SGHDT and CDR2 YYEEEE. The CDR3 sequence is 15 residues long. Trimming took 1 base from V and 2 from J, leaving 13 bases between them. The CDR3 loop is CASSLNPMITYEQYF. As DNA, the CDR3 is TGTGCCAGCAGCTTGAACCCGATGATAACCTACGAGCAGTACTTC.

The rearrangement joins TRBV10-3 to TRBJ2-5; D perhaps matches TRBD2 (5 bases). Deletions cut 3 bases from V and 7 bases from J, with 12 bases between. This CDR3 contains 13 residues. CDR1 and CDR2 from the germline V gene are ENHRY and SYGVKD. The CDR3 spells CAISDSGLPTQYF. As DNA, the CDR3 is TGTGCCATCAGTGATTCGGGGTTACCGACCCAGTACTTC.

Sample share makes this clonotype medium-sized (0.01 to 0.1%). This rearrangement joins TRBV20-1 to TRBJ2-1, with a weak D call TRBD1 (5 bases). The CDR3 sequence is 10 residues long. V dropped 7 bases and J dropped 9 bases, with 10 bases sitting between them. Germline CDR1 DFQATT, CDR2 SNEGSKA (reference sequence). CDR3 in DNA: TGCAGTGTAGGGGTAGGTGAGCAGTTCTTC. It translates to CSVGVGEQFF.